This T cell receptor (beta chain) was recovered during a study of T cell responses to AZD1222 COVID-19 vaccine. This clone occurred once. Germline CDR1 and CDR2: SNHLY and FYNNEI. V lost 0 bases, J lost 3 bases, and 13 bases lay in between. The CDR3 extends over 16 amino acids. Produced via immunoSEQ multiplex PCR; TCRdb's table is partial and in-frame only. The data contain some 80,000 clones, approximately 90% of them singletons. The source material was peripheral blood, sampled on day 0 of AZD1222 vaccination. The sequence came from an adult in good health. The chain employs TRBV2 and TRBJ2-3, with a possible D match to TRBD1 (5 bases). The CDR3 sequence: CASSEAPTVRTDTQYF. CDR3 nucleotide sequence: TGTGCCAGCAGTGAAGCGCCGACAGTCAGGACAGATACGCAGTATTTT.